This T cell receptor beta chain derives from a study of T cells in Graves' hyperthyroidism and ophthalmopathy. Amplified TCR beta CDR3 regions derived from RNA transcripts. The HTBI primer set drove a first-round RT-PCR of the TCR CDR3. TCRdb passed the multiplex PCR reads through MiXCR, listing each CDR3 protein once. The sample has around 240,000 distinct CDR3 sequences; less than 15% are singletons. The study excluded patients with uncontrolled infection, other autoimmune disease, pregnancy or lactation. Diagnosis relied on clinical symptoms, serum thyroxine and TRAb, thyroid ultrasound and orbital computed tomography. Germline CDR1 SGHNT, CDR2 YENEEA. This CDR3 region has 12 residues. The ends lost 5 bases at V and 10 bases at J; junction bases unmatched: 7.

This chain links TRBV11-3 with TRBJ1-1, with 7 positions matching TRBD1. The receptor was derived from a woman aged 40 to 55 with Graves' hyperthyroidism that later progressed to Graves' ophthalmopathy. Input material: blood. CDR3 residues: CASSREGQPAFF. DNA for the CDR3: TGTGCCAGCAGCAGGGAGGGACAGCCAGCTTTCTTT.